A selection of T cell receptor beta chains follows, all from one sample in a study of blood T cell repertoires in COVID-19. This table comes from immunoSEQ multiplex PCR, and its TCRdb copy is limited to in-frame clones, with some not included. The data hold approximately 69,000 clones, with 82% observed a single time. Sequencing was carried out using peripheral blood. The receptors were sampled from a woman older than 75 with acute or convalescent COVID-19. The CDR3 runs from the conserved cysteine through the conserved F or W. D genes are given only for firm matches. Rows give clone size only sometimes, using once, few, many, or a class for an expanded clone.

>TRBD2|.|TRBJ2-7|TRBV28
CASSSLAGLRNEQYF
TGTGCCAGCAGTTCACTAGCGGGACTTCGAAACGAGCAGTACTTC
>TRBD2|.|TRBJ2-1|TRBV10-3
CAITPSGTSGRRVKDEQFF
TGTGCCATCACCCCCTCCGGGACTAGCGGGAGAAGAGTTAAGGATGAGCAGTTCTTC
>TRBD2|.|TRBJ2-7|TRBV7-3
CASSLFTSGNAKTAEQYF
TGTGCCAGCAGCCTCTTTACTAGCGGGAATGCCAAGACCGCCGAGCAGTACTTC
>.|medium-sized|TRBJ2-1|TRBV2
CASSEHTIEQFF
TGTGCCAGCAGTGAACACACAATTGAGCAGTTCTTC
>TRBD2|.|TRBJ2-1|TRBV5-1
CASSFSAGGAYNEQFF
TGCGCCAGCAGCTTCTCAGCGGGAGGGGCCTACAATGAGCAGTTCTTC
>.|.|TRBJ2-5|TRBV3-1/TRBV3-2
CASSQDGGRSQETQYF
TGTGCCAGCAGCCAAGATGGGGGCAGGTCCCAAGAGACCCAGTACTTC
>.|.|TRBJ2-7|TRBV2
CASSEVGSSYEQYF
TGTGCCAGCAGTGAAGTGGGGAGCTCCTACGAGCAGTACTTC
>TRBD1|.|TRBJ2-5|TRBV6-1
CASSEIFGTGRETQYF
TGTGCCAGCAGTGAAATTTTCGGGACAGGAAGGGAGACCCAGTACTTC
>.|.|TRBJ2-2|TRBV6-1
CASSVTPARGNTGELFF
TGTGCCAGCAGTGTAACGCCGGCCAGGGGGAACACCGGGGAGCTGTTTTTT
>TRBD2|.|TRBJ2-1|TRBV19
CASRDRGTSGVNNEQFF
TGTGCCAGTAGGGACAGGGGGACTAGCGGGGTGAACAATGAGCAGTTCTTC
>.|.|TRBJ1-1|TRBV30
CAWSVLGRGTEAFF
TGTGCCTGGAGTGTACTCGGCAGGGGCACTGAAGCTTTCTTT
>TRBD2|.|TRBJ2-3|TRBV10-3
CAIRMGLAGGADTQYF
TGTGCCATCCGAATGGGACTAGCGGGAGGAGCAGATACGCAGTATTTT
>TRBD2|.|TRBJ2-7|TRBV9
CASSEGLAGVPPVEQYF
TGTGCCAGCAGCGAAGGACTAGCGGGAGTCCCCCCCGTGGAGCAGTACTTC